This T cell receptor beta chain was found in a study of OX40 agonist ivuxolimab in advanced cancers. Looked up from germline, CDR1 is MDHEN and CDR2 is SYDVKM. V gave up 1 base and J gave up 6 bases; unmatched junction bases: 4. CDR3 size: 15 residues. Profiling relied on immunoSEQ multiplex PCR, and the TCRdb table lists in-frame clones only, not all of them. The sample holds approximately 80,000 clones, around 94% seen once. Blood sampling was done at baseline, cycle 4 day 1, and cycle 7 day 1. The chain couples TRBV28 to TRBJ2-2; 8 positions agree with TRBD1. The clonotype comes from an adult with an advanced solid tumor such as melanoma, head and neck, liver or kidney cancer. Sequencing used CD4+ or CD8+ T cells sorted from blood, obtained in a trial of the OX40 agonist ivuxolimab. Here the CDR3 DNA reads TGTGCCAGCAGTTTATTCCAGGGGGCAGCCGGGGAGCTGTTTTTT. Amino acids: CASSLFQGAAGELFF.